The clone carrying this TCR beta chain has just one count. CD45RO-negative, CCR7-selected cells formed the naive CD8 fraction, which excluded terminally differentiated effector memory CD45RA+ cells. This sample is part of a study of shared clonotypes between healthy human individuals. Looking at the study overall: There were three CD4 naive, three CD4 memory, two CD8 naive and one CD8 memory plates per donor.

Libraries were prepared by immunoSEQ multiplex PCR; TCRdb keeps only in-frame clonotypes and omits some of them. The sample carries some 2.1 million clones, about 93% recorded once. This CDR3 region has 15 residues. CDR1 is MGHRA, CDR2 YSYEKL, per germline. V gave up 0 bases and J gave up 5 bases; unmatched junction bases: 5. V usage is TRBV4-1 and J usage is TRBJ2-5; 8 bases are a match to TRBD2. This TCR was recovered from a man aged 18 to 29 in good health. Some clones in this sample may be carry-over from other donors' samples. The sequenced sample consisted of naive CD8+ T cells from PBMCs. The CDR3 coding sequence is TGCGCCAGCAGCCAAGATCGGGAGGGAGAGGAGACCCAGTACTTC. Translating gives CASSQDREGEETQYF.